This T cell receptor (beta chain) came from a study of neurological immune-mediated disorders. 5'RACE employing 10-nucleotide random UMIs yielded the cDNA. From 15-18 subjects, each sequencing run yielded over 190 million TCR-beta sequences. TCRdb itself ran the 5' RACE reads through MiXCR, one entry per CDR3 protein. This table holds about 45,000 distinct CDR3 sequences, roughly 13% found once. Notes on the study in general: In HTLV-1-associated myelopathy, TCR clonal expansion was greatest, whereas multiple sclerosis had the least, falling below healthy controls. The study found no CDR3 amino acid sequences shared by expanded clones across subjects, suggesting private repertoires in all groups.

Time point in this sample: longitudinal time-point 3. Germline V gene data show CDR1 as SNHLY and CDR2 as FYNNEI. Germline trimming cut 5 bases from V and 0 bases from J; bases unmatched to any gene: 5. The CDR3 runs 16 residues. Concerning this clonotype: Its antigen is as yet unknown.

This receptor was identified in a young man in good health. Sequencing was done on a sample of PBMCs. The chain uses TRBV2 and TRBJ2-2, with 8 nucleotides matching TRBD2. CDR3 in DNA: TGTGCCAGCAGTTCCCTTAGCGGGGCGAACACCGGGGAGCTGTTTTTT. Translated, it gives CASSSLSGANTGELFF.